This TCR beta chain was sequenced during a study of metastatic and nonmetastatic thyroid tumors. The overall study: Samples came from malignant and benign thyroid patients, and repertoires were compared across blood and tumor or nodule tissue. Regarding the study as a whole: Significantly greater TCR beta diversity was reportedly found in malignant thyroid tumors than in benign nodules (in blood and tumor).

With MiXCR, TCRdb called clones anew from the PCR reads. The sample consists of 18,000 or so clones, approximately 20% of them appearing once. All patients were untreated before thyroid surgery. Note on this clone: Its antigen remains unidentified.

V lost 2 bases and J 3 bases, leaving 7 bases between the germline ends. This CDR3 comprises 12 residues. Germline values: CDR1 DFQATT, CDR2 SNEGSKA (reference sequence). This TCR came from a female donor with papillary thyroid cancer or a benign thyroid nodule (not recorded which). Some clones in this sample may be carry-over from other donors' samples. The genes are TRBV20-1 and TRBJ2-5, with a weak D call TRBD1 (5 bases). Sequencing was done on a sample of tumor tissue. The CDR3 spells CSARQGEETQYF. The CDR3 region has the DNA TGCAGTGCTAGACAGGGTGAAGAGACCCAGTACTTC.